This TCR beta chain was retrieved from a study of blood T cell repertoires in COVID-19. Libraries were prepared by immunoSEQ multiplex PCR; TCRdb keeps only in-frame clonotypes and omits some of them. The top ten clones hold approximately 12% of a sample with some 74,000 clones, roughly three quarters of them seen once. Notes on this clone: Sequence at one end of the junction differs from germline and may be a read error.

This receptor was identified in a human donor in a cohort sampled during active COVID-19. The sample taken for sequencing was peripheral blood.

The CDR3 bases are TGTGCTAGCAGTCCCACCCTCATAGCGGGGGAAGAGACCCAGTACTTC. Encoded protein: CASSPTLIAGEETQYF. The chain couples TRBV7-7 to TRBJ2-5; 9 nucleotides align to TRBD2. The CDR3 runs 16 residues. Looked up from germline, CDR1 is SSHAT and CDR2 is FNYEAQ (reference sequence).